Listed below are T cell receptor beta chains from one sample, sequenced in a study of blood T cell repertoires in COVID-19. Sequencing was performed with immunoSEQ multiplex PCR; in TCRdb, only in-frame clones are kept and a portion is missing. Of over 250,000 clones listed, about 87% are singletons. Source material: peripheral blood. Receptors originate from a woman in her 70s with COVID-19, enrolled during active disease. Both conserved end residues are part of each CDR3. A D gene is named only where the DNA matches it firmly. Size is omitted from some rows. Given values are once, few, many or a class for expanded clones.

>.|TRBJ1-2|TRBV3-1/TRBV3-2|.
TGTGCCAGCAGCCAAGAGGGGGGAAACTATGGCTACACCTTC
CASSQEGGNYGYTF
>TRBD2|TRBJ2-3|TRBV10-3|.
TGTGCCATCAGTGAGGGGCTAGCGGGAGTTGGAGATACGCAGTATTTT
CAISEGLAGVGDTQYF
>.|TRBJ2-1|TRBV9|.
TGTGCCAGCAGCGCTCTCCAGGGGAGCTACAATGAGCAGTTCTTC
CASSALQGSYNEQFF
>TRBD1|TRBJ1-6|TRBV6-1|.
TGTGCCAGCGGACAGGGAGGAAGTTCACCCCTCCACTTT
CASGQGGSSPLHF
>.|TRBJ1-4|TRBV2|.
TGTGCCAGCAGCACCAAGCGGGCGGGAAGGGAGGAAAAACTGTTTTTT
CASSTKRAGREEKLFF
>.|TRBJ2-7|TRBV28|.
TGTGCCAGCAGACGACTGGCGACAGTGAACTCCTACGAGCAGTACTTC
CASRRLATVNSYEQYF
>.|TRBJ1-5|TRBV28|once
TGTGCCAGCAGTACAGCCGGCGGGGGGCCTTATCAGCCCCAGCATTTT
CASSTAGGGPYQPQHF
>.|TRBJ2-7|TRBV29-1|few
TGCAGCGTTGGCGGGGTAGGCTACGAGCAGTACTTC
CSVGGVGYEQYF
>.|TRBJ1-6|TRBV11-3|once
TGTGCCAGCAGCTTAGTTTCGACTCATAATTCACCCCTCCACTTT
CASSLVSTHNSPLHF
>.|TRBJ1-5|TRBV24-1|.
TGTGCCACCAGTGTATCCGTAGGCAATCAGCCCCAGCATTTT
CATSVSVGNQPQHF
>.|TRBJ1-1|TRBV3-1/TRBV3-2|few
TGTGCCAGCAGCCTAATGAACACTGAAGCTTTCTTT
CASSLMNTEAFF
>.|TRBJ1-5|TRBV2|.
TGTGCCAGCAGTGAAGTCGGGCCCCAGCATTTT
CASSEVGPQHF
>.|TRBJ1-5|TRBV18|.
TGTGCCAGCCGTTTCCAGGGGAATCAGCCCCAGCATTTT
CASRFQGNQPQHF
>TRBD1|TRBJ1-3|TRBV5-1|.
TGCGCCAGCAGCCAGGGACAGGGCTCTGGAAACACCATATATTTT
CASSQGQGSGNTIYF
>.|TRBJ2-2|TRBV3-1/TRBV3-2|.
TGTGCCAGCAGCCCGGAGGCCACCGGGGAGCTGTTTTTT
CASSPEATGELFF
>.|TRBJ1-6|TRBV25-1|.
TGTGCCAGCAGGGACAGCTCCTATAATTCACCCCTCCACTTT
CASRDSSYNSPLHF
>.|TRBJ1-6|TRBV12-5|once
TGTGCTAGTGGTCTGCGGGCCAATTCACCCCTCCACTTT
CASGLRANSPLHF
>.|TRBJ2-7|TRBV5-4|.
TGTGCCAGCAGCTTGCGGGGGGCAATCTACGAGCAGTACTTC
CASSLRGAIYEQYF
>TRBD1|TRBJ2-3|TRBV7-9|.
TGTGCCAGCAGCCTGGACAGGCCCTACACAGATACGCAGTATTTT
CASSLDRPYTDTQYF
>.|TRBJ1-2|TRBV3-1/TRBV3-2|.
TGTGCCAGCAGCCAAGATCGGGGCTACACCTTC
CASSQDRGYTF
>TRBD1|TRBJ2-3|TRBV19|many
TGTGCCAGTAGTAGCGGACAGGGGCAGCCCCGCACAGATACGCAGTATTTT
CASSSGQGQPRTDTQYF
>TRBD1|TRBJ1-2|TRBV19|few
TGTGCCAGTAGTACCTCGACAGGGGGTAACTATGGCTACACCTTC
CASSTSTGGNYGYTF